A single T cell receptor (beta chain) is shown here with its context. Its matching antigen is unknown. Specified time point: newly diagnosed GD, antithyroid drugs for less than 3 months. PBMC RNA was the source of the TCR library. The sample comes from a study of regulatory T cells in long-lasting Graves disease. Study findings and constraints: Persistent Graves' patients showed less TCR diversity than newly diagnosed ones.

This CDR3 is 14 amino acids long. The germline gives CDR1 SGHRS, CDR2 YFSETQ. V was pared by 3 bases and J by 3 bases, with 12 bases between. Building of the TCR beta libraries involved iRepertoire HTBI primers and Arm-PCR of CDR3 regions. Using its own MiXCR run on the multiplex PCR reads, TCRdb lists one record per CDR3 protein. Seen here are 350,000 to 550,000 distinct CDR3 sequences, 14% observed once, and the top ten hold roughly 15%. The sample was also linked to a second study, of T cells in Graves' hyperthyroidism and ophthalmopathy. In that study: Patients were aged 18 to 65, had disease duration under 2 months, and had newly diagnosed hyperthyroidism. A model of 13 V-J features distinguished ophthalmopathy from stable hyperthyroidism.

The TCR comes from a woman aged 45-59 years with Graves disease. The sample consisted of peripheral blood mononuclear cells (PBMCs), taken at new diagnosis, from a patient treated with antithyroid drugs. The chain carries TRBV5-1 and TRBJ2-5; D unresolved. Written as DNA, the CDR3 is TGCGCCAGCAGCTCCCATCTTGGAGAAGAGACCCAGTACTTC. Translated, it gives CASSSHLGEETQYF.